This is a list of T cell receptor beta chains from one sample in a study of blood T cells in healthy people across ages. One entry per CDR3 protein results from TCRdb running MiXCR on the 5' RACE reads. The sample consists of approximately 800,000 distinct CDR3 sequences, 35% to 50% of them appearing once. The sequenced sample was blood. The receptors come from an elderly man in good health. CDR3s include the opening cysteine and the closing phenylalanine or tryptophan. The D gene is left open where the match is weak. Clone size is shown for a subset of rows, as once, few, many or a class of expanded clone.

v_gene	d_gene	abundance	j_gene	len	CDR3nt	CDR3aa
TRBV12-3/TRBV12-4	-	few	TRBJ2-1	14	TGTGCCAGCAGCCCGGGGACTTCCAACAATGAGCAGTTCTTC	CASSPGTSNNEQFF
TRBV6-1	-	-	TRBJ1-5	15	TGTGCCAGCAGTGAAGGGTCAGGCGGCCCGGGAGCCCAGCATTTT	CASSEGSGGPGAQHF
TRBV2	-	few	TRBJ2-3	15	TGTGCCAGCAGCCCGTTGACGGCAAGCACAGATACGCAGTATTTT	CASSPLTASTDTQYF
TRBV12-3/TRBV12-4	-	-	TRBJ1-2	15	TGTGCCAGCAGTTTTACAGGGAAGGCGTCCTATGGCTACACCTTC	CASSFTGKASYGYTF
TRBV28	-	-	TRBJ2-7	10	TGTGCCAGCAACCCCTACGAGCAGTACTTC	CASNPYEQYF
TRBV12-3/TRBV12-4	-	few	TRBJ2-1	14	TGTGCCTCCTCCGGTGGGGACTTCTACAATGAGCAGTTCTTC	CASSGGDFYNEQFF
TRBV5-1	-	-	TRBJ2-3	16	TGCGCCAGCAGCTTGGCGACAGGCTGGCGGGCAGATACGCAGTATTTT	CASSLATGWRADTQYF
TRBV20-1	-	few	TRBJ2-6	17	TGCAGTGCTACCACTCCCACAGGTTACTCTGGGGCCAACGTCCTGACTTTC	CSATTPTGYSGANVLTF
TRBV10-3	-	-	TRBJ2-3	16	TGTGCCATCAGTGGGACTGCCAGGGGCGGCACAGATGCGCAGTATTTT	CAISGTARGGTDAQYF
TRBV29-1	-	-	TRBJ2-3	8	TGCAGCGTTGATACGTTGTATTTT	CSVDTLYF
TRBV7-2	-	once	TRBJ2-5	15	TGTGCCAGCAGCTTGTCAACAGCCAATTACAATGAGCAGTACTTC	CASSLSTANYNEQYF
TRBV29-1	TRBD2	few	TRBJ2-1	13	TGCAGCGTTTTTACTAGCGGAGGGGGTGAGCAGTTCTTC	CSVFTSGGGEQFF
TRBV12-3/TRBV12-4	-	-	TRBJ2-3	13	TGTGCCAGCAACCCCACAGGGACAGATACGCAGTATTTT	CASNPTGTDTQYF
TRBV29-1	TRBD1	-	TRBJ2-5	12	TGCAGCGGGACGACAGGGTTCGATGAGCAGTACTTC	CSGTTGFDEQYF
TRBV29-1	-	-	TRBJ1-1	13	TGCAGCGGGGGGGTGGGGGCGGACACTGAAGCTTTCTTT	CSGGVGADTEAFF
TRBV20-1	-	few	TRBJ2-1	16	TGCAGTGCTAGAAGCGCCGGGACTCCAGGCGGGAATGAGCAGTTCTTC	CSARSAGTPGGNEQFF
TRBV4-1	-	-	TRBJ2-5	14	TGCTCCAGCAGCCGTCGACAGGAGGCGGAGACCCAGTACTTC	CSSSRRQEAETQYF